This T cell receptor (beta chain) is drawn from a study of response to subunit inactivated influenza vaccine. The study's findings and limits: Authors suggested few new T cells are recruited by each seasonal influenza vaccination.

TCRdb processed the RT-PCR reads anew with MiXCR; each CDR3 protein has one entry. Among about 700,000 distinct CDR3 sequences, 15% to 19% were seen once, and the ten largest hold roughly 12%. This CDR3 spans 13 amino acids. Between the trimmed V and J ends, which lost 6 bases and 1 base, there was a span of 8 bases. Germline V lookup: CDR1 ENHRY, CDR2 SYGVKD. A note on this clonotype: Its antigen is currently unknown.

This sequence was found in a man aged 45-60 years who received an inactivated influenza vaccine. Source: PBMCs from blood, taken 11 to 12 days after vaccination. This sequence joins TRBV10-3 and TRBJ2-3; D perhaps matches TRBD1 (6 bases). CDR3 bases: TGTGCCATCAGCCGACAGGGCACAGATACGCAGTATTTT. Translated, it gives CAISRQGTDTQYF.